This TCR beta chain was captured by sequencing in a study of metastatic and nonmetastatic thyroid tumors. Points from the study as a whole: The reported finding was significantly higher TCR beta diversity in malignant thyroid tumors relative to benign nodules, in blood and tumor.

TCRdb re-processed the PCR reads through MiXCR. The data contain about 43,000 clones, roughly 3.2% of them seen just once; the ten biggest clones take up more than 7.5%. Germline loops: CDR1 LNHDA, CDR2 SQIVND (reference sequence). This CDR3 has 13 residues. V was trimmed by 4 bases and J by 4 bases, leaving 8 bases between them. This clone appeared a few times. Its specificity is unknown. Thyroid surgery had not been preceded by any treatment in any patient. The rearrangement joins TRBV19 to TRBJ1-5, with D hard to call. What was sequenced was blood. The receptor was derived from a female donor with papillary thyroid cancer or a benign thyroid nodule (not recorded which). Some clones in this sample may be carry-over from other donors' samples. DNA for the CDR3: TGTGCCAGTAGTAGGGATTATAATCAGCCCCAGCATTTT. It yields the protein CASSRDYNQPQHF.